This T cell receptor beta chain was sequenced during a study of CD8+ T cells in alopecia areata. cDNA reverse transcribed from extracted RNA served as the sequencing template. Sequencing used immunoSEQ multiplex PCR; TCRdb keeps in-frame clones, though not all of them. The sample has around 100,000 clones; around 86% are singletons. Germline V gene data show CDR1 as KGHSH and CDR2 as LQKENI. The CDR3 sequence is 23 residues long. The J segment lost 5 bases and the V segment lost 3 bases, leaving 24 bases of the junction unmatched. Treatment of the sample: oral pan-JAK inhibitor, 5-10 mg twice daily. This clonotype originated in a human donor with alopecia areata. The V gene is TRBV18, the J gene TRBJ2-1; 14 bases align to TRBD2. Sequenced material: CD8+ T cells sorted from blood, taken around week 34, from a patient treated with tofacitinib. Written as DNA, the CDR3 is TGTGCCAGCTCACCGATAGCCGGACCGGGACTAGCGGGGGAAAAGACGGGAAACAATGAGCAGTTCTTC. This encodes CASSPIAGPGLAGEKTGNNEQFF.